The 28 T cell receptor beta chains given below trace back to one sample, sequenced in a study of blood T cell repertoires in COVID-19 (dated by TCRdb to 2018 to 2020). The library was built by means of the immunoSEQ multiplex PCR assay. TCRdb provides this immuneACCESS table in a form limited to in-frame rearrangements. Some clones are lacking; in checked studies, under half of them reflect an unresolved V gene, and why the rest are absent is not known. Within this sample are tens of thousands of clones, with around 87% of them counted one time only. The top ten constitute 10% to 15% of the sample. Material: peripheral blood. These receptors all stem from a human donor in a cohort sampled during active COVID-19. The donor label of this sample is uncertain.

V is TRBV20-1 and J is TRBJ2-1, with a weak D call TRBD2 (6 bases). Trimming cost V 3 bases and J 5 bases, with 17 bases left between them. CDR3 length equals 15 residues. Germline CDR1 reads DFQATT; CDR2 reads SNEGSKA (reference sequence). CDR3 loop: CSASRISRGDNEQFF. CDR3 DNA: TGCAGTGCTAGTCGTATCTCGCGGGGAGACAATGAGCAGTTCTTC.

The chain combines TRBV5-6 with TRBJ1-1; 7 bases are shared with TRBD1. The germline V gene encodes CDR1 SGHDT and CDR2 YYEEEE. This CDR3 has 17 amino acids. V lost 0 bases and J lost 1; bases outside the gene matches: 9. CDR3: CASSLERGRNRNTEAFF. The CDR3 coding sequence is TGTGCCAGCAGCTTGGAAAGGGGGCGGAATCGGAACACTGAAGCTTTCTTT. Together with reference TRBV5-6 and TRBJ1-1, the CDR3 gives the full variable domain: DAGVTQSPTHLIKTRGQQVTLRCSPKSGHDTVSWYQQALGQGPQFIFQYYEEEERQRGNFPDRFSGHQFPNYSSELNVNALLLGDSALYLCASSLERGRNRNTEAFFGQGTRLTVV.

This rearrangement joins TRBV6-2 or TRBV6-3 to TRBJ1-5; tentatively, D is TRBD1 (5 bases). Germline V gene data show CDR1 as MNHEY and CDR2 as SVGEGT. The germline V and J ends were trimmed by 6 bases and 6 bases, with 15 bases remaining between them. This CDR3 is built from 14 residues. The CDR3 bases are TGTGCCAGCAGCCGCCCTGGGGGGGTTCAGCCCCAGCATTTT. It translates to CASSRPGGVQPQHF.

V is TRBV10-1 and J is TRBJ2-1, with 8 bases aligning to TRBD2. With V trimmed by 6 bases and J by 9 bases, 7 bases remained unmatched. The CDR3 is 13 residues long. In germline, CDR1 is WNHNN, CDR2 SYGVQD (reference sequence). CDR3 in amino acids: CASRRESGSEQFF. CDR3 DNA: TGCGCCAGCAGACGAGAGAGCGGGAGTGAGCAGTTCTTC.

The V and J genes are TRBV7-8 and TRBJ2-5; a possible D gene is TRBD2 (6 bases). The CDR3 spans 15 residues. The V gene lost 3 bases and the J gene lost 5 bases, with 16 bases spanning the gap. Germline loops: CDR1 SGHVS, CDR2 FQNEAQ. In nucleotides, the CDR3 is TGTGCCAGCAGCTTCCTGACGGAGGGCCATGAGACCCAGTACTTC. Translation gives CASSFLTEGHETQYF.

CDR3 DNA sequence: TGTGCCAGCAGCTCCGGACAGGGGAATTATAACACTGAAGCTTTCTTT. Translation gives CASSSGQGNYNTEAFF. The V and J genes are TRBV9 and TRBJ1-1; 9 nucleotides line up with TRBD1. In germline, CDR1 is SGDLS, CDR2 YYNGEE. The CDR3 spans 16 residues. The V gene end was trimmed by 4 bases and the J gene end by 2 bases; junction bases not matched to a gene: 9.

This chain joins TRBV5-1 and TRBJ2-1; D is possibly TRBD1 (6 bases). Trimming stripped 5 bases from V and 4 bases from J, with 16 bases between. The CDR3 is 15 residues long. From germline, CDR1 is SGHRS and CDR2 YFSETQ. The CDR3 region is CASRGAQGPYNEQFF. The CDR3 bases are TGCGCCAGCAGGGGGGCGCAGGGGCCTTACAATGAGCAGTTCTTC.

The chain recombines TRBV28 with TRBJ2-3, with 7 positions matching TRBD1. This CDR3 spans 15 amino acids. Germline values: CDR1 MDHEN, CDR2 SYDVKM. V shed 6 bases and J 5 bases; nucleotides not matched to a gene: 11. CDR3 bases: TGTGCCAGCAGGGTCGGGGACAGAGAGGGAGATACGCAGTATTTT. The encoded protein is CASRVGDREGDTQYF.

This clone was detected only a few times. The chain is built from TRBV5-1 and TRBJ2-7; 8 bases agree with TRBD1. The CDR3 has 16 residues. Germline CDR1 is SGHRS and CDR2 is YFSETQ. V trimming: 4 bases; J trimming: 6 bases; junction bases outside the gene matches: 15. CDR3 region: CASSPDPGTGFSEQYF. The CDR3 DNA follows: TGCGCCAGCAGCCCGGACCCCGGGACAGGTTTTTCCGAGCAGTACTTC.

The chain couples TRBV6-1 to TRBJ2-5; D is perhaps TRBD2 (5 bases). The CDR3 extends over 17 amino acids. V was trimmed by 4 bases and J by 0 bases, leaving 18 bases between them. In germline, CDR1 is MNHNS, CDR2 SASEGT. CDR3: CASSAHFGPTNQETQYF. The CDR3 region has the DNA TGTGCCAGCAGTGCCCACTTCGGACCGACTAACCAAGAGACCCAGTACTTC.

J is TRBJ1-1 and V is TRBV19, with D possibly matching TRBD1 (5 bases). The CDR3 totals 16 residues. The V end lost 2 bases, the J end lost 4 bases, and 17 bases lay between the germline ends. Per the germline V gene, CDR1 is LNHDA and CDR2 is SQIVND (reference sequence). CDR3 nucleotide sequence: TGTGCCAGTAGTATAAAATCCCAGACAGTGAGCACTGAAGCTTTCTTT. Its protein is CASSIKSQTVSTEAFF.

The J gene is TRBJ2-1, the V gene TRBV6-5, with TRBD2 identical over 12 bases. CDR1 MNHEY and CDR2 SVGAGI come from the germline V gene. This CDR3 is built from 15 residues. V was pared by 6 bases and J by 0 bases, with 0 bases of the junction left unmatched. CDR3 loop: CASRTSGSSYNEQFF. CDR3 sequence (DNA): TGTGCCAGCAGGACTAGCGGGAGCTCCTACAATGAGCAGTTCTTC.

This chain connects TRBV5-1 to TRBJ2-1; TRBD1 agrees at 8 bases. The V gene end was trimmed by 3 bases and the J gene end by 4 bases; junction bases not matched to a gene: 0. The CDR3 has 13 amino acids. Germline CDR1 SGHRS, CDR2 YFSETQ. CDR3 sequence: CASSWTGYNEQFF. CDR3 coding DNA: TGCGCCAGCAGCTGGACAGGGTACAATGAGCAGTTCTTC.

This chain uses TRBV7-2 with TRBJ1-2, with TRBD1 matching 8 bases. The CDR3 has 15 residues. The J segment lost 5 bases and the V segment lost 5 bases, leaving 10 bases of the junction unmatched. The germline V gene encodes CDR1 SGHTA and CDR2 FQGNSA. In DNA, the CDR3 is TGTGCCAGCAGCCTTGACAGGGGAGTAATTTATGGCTACACCTTC. Its translation: CASSLDRGVIYGYTF.

The chain links TRBV5-1 to TRBJ2-5; TRBD1 agrees at 7 bases. The CDR3 has 17 amino acids. CDR1 and CDR2 from the germline V gene are SGHRS and YFSETQ. With V trimmed by 0 bases and J by 2 bases, 10 bases remained unmatched. The CDR3, as DNA: TGCGCCAGCAGCTTGGTATCGGGACAGAGTGTTCAAGAGACCCAGTACTTC. This sequence encodes CASSLVSGQSVQETQYF.

V gene TRBV11-2 combines with J gene TRBJ1-6; D is perhaps TRBD1 (6 bases). This CDR3 has 13 amino acids. V was clipped by 5 bases and J by 8 bases, with 10 bases between them. Germline V CDR1 and CDR2: SGHAT, FQNNGV. The CDR3 sequence is CASSNRVDSPLHF. The DNA for the CDR3 is TGTGCCAGCAGCAACAGGGTTGATTCACCCCTCCACTTT. The complete variable domain, with remaining parts taken from reference TRBV11-2 and TRBJ1-6, reads EAGVAQSPRYKIIEKRQSVAFWCNPISGHATLYWYQQILGQGPKLLIQFQNNGVVDDSQLPKDRFSAERLKGVDSTLKIQPAKLEDSAVYLCASSNRVDSPLHFGNGTRLTVT.

The chain couples TRBV19 to TRBJ2-3, with D maybe TRBD2 (6 bases). CDR1 and CDR2 from the germline V gene are LNHDA and SQIVND (reference sequence). The CDR3 is 12 amino acids. The V end lost 5 bases, the J end lost 9 bases, and 12 bases lay between the germline ends. The CDR3 nucleotides are TGTGCCAGTAGTCTGGGGGGTGGCACGCAGTATTTT. Translating gives CASSLGGGTQYF.

The gene calls are TRBV9 and TRBJ2-1, with 7 bases identical to TRBD2. This CDR3 is built from 16 residues. The trim removed 4 bases at V and 4 bases at J, leaving 11 bases unmatched. The germline gives CDR1 SGDLS, CDR2 YYNGEE. CDR3 amino acids: CASSPPSGGTYNEQFF. As DNA, the CDR3 is TGTGCCAGCAGCCCCCCATCGGGGGGAACTTACAATGAGCAGTTCTTC. Supplemented by reference TRBV9 and TRBJ2-1, the full variable domain reads DSGVTQTPKHLITATGQRVTLRCSPRSGDLSVYWYQQSLDQGLQFLIQYYNGEERAKGNILERFSAQQFPDLHSELNLSSLELGDSALYFCASSPPSGGTYNEQFFGPGTRLTVL.

The rearrangement uses TRBV19 and TRBJ2-2; TRBD2 matches at 7 bases. This CDR3 contains 12 residues. The V and J ends lost 10 bases and 5 bases, in that order; junction bases with no gene match: 4. Germline CDR1 LNHDA, CDR2 SQIVND (reference sequence). As DNA, the CDR3 is TGTGCCACCTGGGGGGGGACCGGGGAGCTGTTTTTT. Its protein is CATWGGTGELFF.

The V and J genes are TRBV18 and TRBJ1-2; perhaps TRBD1 as D (6 bases). Per germline, CDR1 KGHSH and CDR2 LQKENI. V lost 0 bases and J 4 bases, leaving 9 bases between the germline ends. This CDR3 contains 14 residues. The chain's CDR3 is CASSPPDSPYGYTF. The CDR3 coding sequence is TGTGCCAGCTCACCACCGGACAGCCCCTATGGCTACACCTTC.

V usage is TRBV3-1 (or the pseudogene TRBV3-2) and J usage is TRBJ2-6; D call uncertain. Trimming shortened V by 6 bases and J by 4 bases, and 4 bases separated the two germline ends. This CDR3 contains 12 residues. Germline V CDR1 and CDR2: LGHDT, YNNKEL (reference sequence). CDR3 sequence: CASRRGANVLTF. The CDR3 DNA follows: TGTGCCAGCAGGCGCGGGGCCAACGTCCTGACTTTC.

V gene TRBV5-1 combines with J gene TRBJ2-2; 10 bases are shared with TRBD1. This CDR3 has 15 residues. CDR1 and CDR2 from the germline V gene are SGHRS and YFSETQ. Losses at the gene ends were 3 bases for V and 8 bases for J; bases not matched to a gene: 7. The CDR3 loop reads CASSYLTGGEGELFF. In DNA, the CDR3 is TGCGCCAGCAGCTACTTGACAGGGGGCGAGGGGGAGCTGTTTTTT.

The chain couples TRBV3-1 (or the pseudogene TRBV3-2) to TRBJ1-1, with 7 bases fitting TRBD1. This CDR3 comprises 15 residues. CDR1 is LGHDT and CDR2 is YNNKEL in the germline V gene (reference sequence). The ends lost 1 base at V and 3 bases at J; junction bases unmatched: 5. CDR3 in amino acids: CASSQGVRGHTEAFF. CDR3 nucleotides: TGTGCCAGCAGCCAAGGGGTAAGGGGGCACACTGAAGCTTTCTTT.

This clone has a handful of counts. The V gene is TRBV5-4, the J gene TRBJ1-2, with D maybe TRBD1 (6 bases). V was cut by 5 bases and J by 4 bases, with 12 bases left in between. The CDR3 covers 13 residues. Germline CDR1 and CDR2: SGHNT and YYREEE (reference sequence). The CDR3 spells CASSPSGVYGYTF. As DNA, the CDR3 is TGTGCCAGCAGTCCTTCAGGGGTCTATGGCTACACCTTC.

V is TRBV5-5 and J is TRBJ1-1; 10 positions match TRBD1. V lost 4 bases to trimming and J lost 7 bases; unmatched junction nucleotides: 7. CDR3 size: 14 residues. Germline assignment: CDR1 SGHKS and CDR2 YYEKEE (reference sequence). For the CDR3, the DNA is TGTGCCAGCAGCCAGACAGGGGGCCTCCGTGAAGCTTTCTTT. This translates into CASSQTGGLREAFF.

The V call is TRBV5-1, the J call TRBJ2-1, with TRBD2 matching 7 bases. The V gene end was trimmed by 0 bases and the J gene end by 7 bases; junction bases not matched to a gene: 4. Germline lookup yields CDR1 SGHRS and CDR2 YFSETQ. There are 14 residues in the CDR3. As DNA, the CDR3 is TGCGCCAGCAGCTTGGGCGGGAGTAATAATGAGCAGTTCTTC. Translation: CASSLGGSNNEQFF.

Only a few counts were recorded for this clone. At the DNA level, this CDR3 is encoded by other sequences in the same sample as well. This chain links TRBV2 with TRBJ2-5, with 8 bases aligning to TRBD2. This CDR3 contains 13 residues. After removal of 7 bases from V and 5 bases from J, the junction contained 6 bases not matched to a gene. Looked up from germline, CDR1 is SNHLY and CDR2 is FYNNEI. The CDR3 sequence: CASMGTSEETQYF. The CDR3, as DNA: TGTGCCAGCATGGGGACTAGTGAGGAGACCCAGTACTTC.

The rearrangement joins TRBV28 to TRBJ1-2, with D perhaps TRBD1 (6 bases). The V and J ends lost 6 bases and 4 bases respectively, with 12 bases between them. Germline values: CDR1 MDHEN, CDR2 SYDVKM. This CDR3 comprises 13 residues. This CDR3 is CASSKGHLYGYTF. The CDR3 nucleotides read TGTGCCAGCAGCAAGGGACACCTCTATGGCTACACCTTC.